The clone carrying this T cell receptor (beta chain) was found once. The data were obtained in a study of blood T cell repertoires in COVID-19. The wider study: The analysed material was cDNA or gDNA that came from T cells, B-cell-depleted T cells, or PBMCs.

V was pared by 5 bases and J by 4 bases, with 7 bases of the junction left unmatched. Germline CDR1 and CDR2: LGHDT and YNNKEL (reference sequence). The CDR3 extends over 15 amino acids. Source study methods: Using reference gene primer amplification, nucleated cell counts were estimated. The protocol was immunoSEQ multiplex PCR, while the TCRdb copy is restricted to in-frame clones and leaves out a portion. V and J calls and clone size are given by that table; D and trimming were obtained from the DNA. This sample carries about 120,000 clones, 80% to 90% of them seen once, and the ten largest clones take roughly 2.1%.

This TCR was recovered from a woman aged 45 to 65 with acute or convalescent COVID-19. Sequencing used peripheral blood. The chain joins TRBV3-1 (or the pseudogene TRBV3-2) to TRBJ2-7, with TRBD2 identical over 11 bases. The CDR3 is CASSEGLAGEYEQYF. The CDR3, as DNA: TGTGCCAGCAGCGAAGGACTAGCGGGTGAATACGAGCAGTACTTC.